This is a list of T cell receptor beta chains from one sample in a study of blood T cell repertoires in COVID-19. Profiled with immunoSEQ multiplex PCR; TCRdb holds only in-frame clones, not every one. The data show 280,000 or so clones, with approximately 91% seen just once and approximately 8.8% held by the top ten. The sample taken for sequencing was peripheral blood. All receptors derive from a man aged 18 to 30 with active or convalescent COVID-19. Each CDR3 is given with its conserved first and last residue. Each record gives: V gene, CDR3 protein.

v_call: TRBV9; cdr3_aa: CASSATDRGRGNYGYTF
v_call: TRBV2; cdr3_aa: CASRSTGSEQYF
v_call: TRBV5-1; cdr3_aa: CASSLSGGRDTQYF
v_call: TRBV5-6; cdr3_aa: CASRFGDLGLEQFF
v_call: TRBV6-2/TRBV6-3; cdr3_aa: CASSYVWHQPQHF
v_call: TRBV3-1/TRBV3-2; cdr3_aa: CASSPGLNYEQYF
v_call: TRBV11-2; cdr3_aa: CASSLARGGYEQYF
v_call: TRBV19; cdr3_aa: CASSKAADTQYF
v_call: TRBV12-3/TRBV12-4; cdr3_aa: CASSKGEVTEAFF
v_call: TRBV6-2/TRBV6-3; cdr3_aa: CASSSHQLAGPDNEQFF
v_call: TRBV10-1; cdr3_aa: CASSDQYTSGGADEQFF
v_call: TRBV23-1; cdr3_aa: CASSQCQDGKETQYF
v_call: TRBV18; cdr3_aa: CASSPSLGQPQHF
v_call: TRBV29-1; cdr3_aa: CSVHRGRGTEAFF
v_call: TRBV27; cdr3_aa: CASSASERGYRGVTDTQYF
v_call: TRBV25-1; cdr3_aa: CASTSGQGVEQFF
v_call: TRBV9; cdr3_aa: CASSVGQGFTEAFF
v_call: TRBV6-4; cdr3_aa: CASSELAGTSGGKGTDTQYF
v_call: TRBV19; cdr3_aa: CASSRGQSLHNSPLHF
v_call: TRBV6-1; cdr3_aa: CASSEGRLGPEAFF
v_call: TRBV10-3; cdr3_aa: CAISEWTGPDGYTF
v_call: TRBV11-3; cdr3_aa: CASSLGWASGKPNTGELFF
v_call: TRBV4-2; cdr3_aa: CASSQEWQGPRGGQYF
v_call: TRBV4-2; cdr3_aa: CASSWGQGDYGYTF
v_call: TRBV29-1; cdr3_aa: CSVDQAGVYGYTF
v_call: TRBV6-2/TRBV6-3; cdr3_aa: CASSFPGTGDYGYTF
v_call: TRBV11-2; cdr3_aa: CASSLVVRTYEQYF
v_call: TRBV5-6; cdr3_aa: CASSLNRGDYGYTF
v_call: TRBV27; cdr3_aa: CASSLGTATEQYF
v_call: TRBV11-2; cdr3_aa: CASSTTTGARSSGNTIYF
v_call: TRBV9; cdr3_aa: CASSVVTAGTEAFF
v_call: TRBV7-8; cdr3_aa: CASSLYKPRDYGYTF
v_call: TRBV10-3; cdr3_aa: CAISEKLGENTEAFF
v_call: TRBV5-4; cdr3_aa: CASSLGGGSQNIQYF
v_call: TRBV6-6; cdr3_aa: CASSLRTSGGDRIQYF
v_call: TRBV12-3/TRBV12-4; cdr3_aa: CASSSTGTYGYTF
v_call: TRBV4-1; cdr3_aa: CASSHGDTQYF
v_call: TRBV9; cdr3_aa: CASSRGQGDNEKLFF
v_call: TRBV6-2/TRBV6-3; cdr3_aa: CASSYPGSGGPGRYNEQFF
v_call: TRBV14; cdr3_aa: CASSQFRQAGAFGNQPQHF
v_call: TRBV28; cdr3_aa: CASSLYGGVGDGYTF
v_call: TRBV9; cdr3_aa: CASSERAGGSGNTEAFF
v_call: TRBV9; cdr3_aa: CASSPSQGTGYEQYF
v_call: TRBV10-3; cdr3_aa: CAISERGNLNQPQHF
v_call: TRBV13; cdr3_aa: CASSQDRGLGEASDTQYF
v_call: TRBV4-2; cdr3_aa: CASSQYGQLTNTEAFF
v_call: TRBV7-8; cdr3_aa: CASSSTGGPYEQYF
v_call: TRBV14; cdr3_aa: CASSQGGGSNQPQHF
v_call: TRBV19; cdr3_aa: CASSPRQEHNEQFF
v_call: TRBV14; cdr3_aa: CASSFDRRYEQYF
v_call: TRBV7-9; cdr3_aa: CASSFSGGRYEQYF
v_call: TRBV5-4; cdr3_aa: CASSSTGEETQYF
v_call: TRBV5-1; cdr3_aa: CASSLIGSNYEQYF
v_call: TRBV19; cdr3_aa: CASSTQTGDRVGLATEAFF
v_call: TRBV2; cdr3_aa: CASRTSGRQSYEQYF
v_call: TRBV7-2; cdr3_aa: CASSVLAGGPNEQFF
v_call: TRBV19; cdr3_aa: CASSFGTGPSYEQYF
v_call: TRBV6-5; cdr3_aa: CASSGQEPNYGYTF
v_call: TRBV5-6; cdr3_aa: CATQWGAGNTIYF